This T cell receptor (beta chain) was sequenced during a study of blood T cell repertoires in COVID-19. Whole-study context: Whether acute or convalescent, the COVID-19 samples came from the United States, Italy and Spain. The cDNA or gDNA used as material had been derived from T cells, B-cell-depleted T cells, or PBMCs.

Authors' methods: Researchers report that nucleated cell counts were estimated from reference gene primer amplification. Sequencing was performed with immunoSEQ multiplex PCR; in TCRdb, only in-frame clones are kept and a portion is missing. From that table come the V and J calls and clone size; the DNA was used to work out D and trimming. The repertoire holds tens of thousands of clones, with 85% as singletons. V dropped 0 bases and J dropped 2; count of bases not matched to a gene: 0. This CDR3 has 15 amino acids. Germline V gives CDR1 MNHEY, CDR2 SVGAGI. The chain links TRBV6-5 to TRBJ1-5; the match to TRBD1 covers 8 bases. The sequence derives from a human donor in a cohort sampled during active COVID-19. The sequencing sample was made of peripheral blood. The CDR3 is CASSYSTGGNQPQHF. CDR3 coding DNA: TGTGCCAGCAGTTACTCGACAGGGGGCAATCAGCCCCAGCATTTT.